The 3 T cell receptor beta chains below all came from one sample that was sequenced in a study of T cell repertoires in cytomegalovirus infection. TCRdb recomputed calls from the reads with MiXCR, one row per CDR3 protein. The sample holds about 310,000 distinct CDR3 sequences, about a sixth seen once. Sample: PBMCs. These receptors were obtained from a human donor in good health (CMV status not recorded). Some clones in this sample may be carry-over from other donors' samples.

Only a few counts were recorded for this clonotype. The chain links TRBV27 to TRBJ2-1, with D possibly being TRBD2 (5 bases). The V and J ends lost 3 bases and 0 bases respectively, with 6 bases between them. The CDR3 covers 14 residues. The germline V gene has CDR1 MNHEY and CDR2 SMNVEV (reference sequence). DNA of the CDR3: TGTGCCAGCAGTTTTGGGAGCTCCTACAATGAGCAGTTCTTC. Translating gives CASSFGSSYNEQFF.

The chain links TRBV2 to TRBJ1-1; D remains unclear. There are 15 residues in the CDR3. The germline V gene encodes CDR1 SNHLY and CDR2 FYNNEI. V gave up 1 base and J gave up 2 bases, with 11 bases separating them. CDR3 residues: CASSEVESLNTEAFF. For the CDR3, the DNA is TGTGCCAGCAGTGAAGTCGAGAGCCTTAACACTGAAGCTTTCTTT.

This clonotype was observed a handful of times. The chain combines TRBV4-2 with TRBJ1-2, with 8 bases matching TRBD1. The CDR3 length is 15 residues. V was pared by 1 base and J by 8 bases, with 9 bases of the junction left unmatched. The germline CDR1 and CDR2 sequences are LGHNA and YNFKEQ. The CDR3 region has the DNA TGTGCCAGCAGCCAAGTCGAGACAGGGGATAACGGCTACACCTTC. It encodes CASSQVETGDNGYTF.